This T cell receptor beta chain derives from a study of T cell repertoires in cytomegalovirus infection. Study overall: Based on public TCR beta signatures, there were indications of CMV infection and of a matching HLA type.

Study-level results: Dominating the ex vivo response were HLA-C-restricted CMV-specific TCR beta clonotypes.

This clonotype was recorded once. Its antigen is not known. CDR1 is MDHEN, CDR2 SYDVKM, per germline. This CDR3 comprises 14 residues. V was pared by 7 bases and J by 3 bases, with 16 bases between. One entry per CDR3 protein, called by TCRdb with MiXCR from the reads. The profile covers roughly 570,000 distinct CDR3 sequences, with about 40% appearing a single time and 40% to 60% taken by the ten largest. The sequence was collected from a human donor in good health (CMV status not recorded). Some clones in this sample may be carry-over from other donors' samples. The chain links TRBV28 to TRBJ2-7, with D perhaps assigned TRBD1 or TRBD2 (5 bases each). Sequences were derived from cultured PBMCs, sampled from culture after CMV antigen stimulation. The chain's CDR3 is CASIGQGEGYEQYF. In DNA, the CDR3 is TGTGCCAGCATAGGGCAGGGAGAAGGCTACGAGCAGTACTTC.